The present T cell receptor beta chain was sequenced within a study of T-cell reconstitution after alpha-beta-depleted transplantation in children. Germline lookup yields CDR1 ENHRY and CDR2 SYGVKD. The CDR3 is made up of 13 amino acids. V was shortened by 8 bases and J by 1 base, with 12 bases between the two germline ends. This clonotype was observed a few times. Its target is unknown. Using unique molecular identifiers, the investigators prepared the TCRbeta library. TCRdb re-derived calls from the PCR reads in MiXCR, one entry per CDR3 protein. The table lists about 830,000 distinct CDR3 sequences, approximately 15% of them singletons, with just under 5% in the top ten. Findings of the study overall: It was reported that alpha-beta T cells came from several hundred expanded graft clones (about two months after transplant). The origin of high day-60 TCRbeta diversity in some patients lay in surviving recipient T cells and thymic progenitors. T-cell counts and diversity at one year following transplant were attributed mainly to newly produced T cells.

The sample here was PBMCs, mostly from graft donor cells, taken 360 days after TCRalphabeta/CD19-depleted stem cell transplant. This clonotype was sampled from a male patient under 18 who had a stem cell transplant for acute lymphoblastic leukemia, so the T cells may come from the graft donor. The gene calls are TRBV10-3 and TRBJ2-7; D call uncertain. CDR3 sequence (DNA): TGTGCCATCTGCAATCTAGTTTCCTACGAGCAGTACTTC. Translated, it gives CAICNLVSYEQYF.